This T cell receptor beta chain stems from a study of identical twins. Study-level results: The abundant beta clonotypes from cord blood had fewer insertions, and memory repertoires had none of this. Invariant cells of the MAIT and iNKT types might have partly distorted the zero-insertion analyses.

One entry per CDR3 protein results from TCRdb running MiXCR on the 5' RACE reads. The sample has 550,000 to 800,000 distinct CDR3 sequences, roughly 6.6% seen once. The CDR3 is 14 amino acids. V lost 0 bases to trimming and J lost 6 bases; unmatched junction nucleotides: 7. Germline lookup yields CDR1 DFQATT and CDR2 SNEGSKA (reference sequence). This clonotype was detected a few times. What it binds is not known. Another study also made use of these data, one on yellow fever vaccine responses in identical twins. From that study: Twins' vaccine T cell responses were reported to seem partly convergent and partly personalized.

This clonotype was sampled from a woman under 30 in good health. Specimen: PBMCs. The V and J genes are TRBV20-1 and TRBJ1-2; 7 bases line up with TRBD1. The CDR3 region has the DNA TGCAGTGCTAGAGATCTCAGGGACAGAAATGGCTACACCTTC. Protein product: CSARDLRDRNGYTF.